The 30 T cell receptor beta chains given below trace back to one sample, sequenced in a study of T-cell reconstitution after alpha-beta-depleted transplantation in children. It was with unique molecular identifiers that the TCRbeta library was prepared. TCRdb called the PCR reads again in MiXCR, with one record for every CDR3 protein. The data show 800,000 to 1,000,000 distinct CDR3 sequences, less than 30% seen once. Specimen: PBMCs, mostly from graft donor cells, collected 360 days after TCRalphabeta/CD19-depleted stem cell transplant. The receptors shown here come from a boy under three years old who had a stem cell transplant for SCID, so the T cells may come from the graft donor.

CDR3: CSVRDRQGAYEQYF. In DNA form, the CDR3 reads TGCAGCGTTCGCGATCGACAGGGCGCCTACGAGCAGTACTTC. V gene TRBV29-1 combines with J gene TRBJ2-7; 7 bases fit TRBD1. Germline V gene sequence: CDR1 SQVTM, CDR2 ANQGSEA. The CDR3 contains 14 residues. V dropped 5 bases and J dropped 2; count of bases not matched to a gene: 9.

V is TRBV4-1 and J is TRBJ1-4; 8 bases agree with TRBD1. The V gene's germline CDR1 is MGHRA and CDR2 YSYEKL. J lost 4 bases, V lost 4 bases, and 17 bases had no gene match. This CDR3 contains 19 residues. In DNA, the CDR3 is TGCGCCAGCAGCCTACCGGACAGGGTGGAGGGGCCCTATAATGAAAAACTGTTTTTT. As protein: CASSLPDRVEGPYNEKLFF.

The gene calls are TRBV10-3 and TRBJ2-5, with D perhaps being TRBD1 or TRBD2 (5 bases each). Germline V lookup: CDR1 ENHRY, CDR2 SYGVKD. Trimming stripped 10 bases from V and 2 bases from J, with 20 bases between. This CDR3 is built from 15 residues. The CDR3 DNA is TGTGCCACCCACATGGGGGAGTTCGAACAAGAGACCCAGTACTTC. This encodes CATHMGEFEQETQYF.

The chain employs TRBV7-2 and TRBJ2-7, with D hard to call. V was cut by 1 base and J by 3 bases, with 10 bases left in between. CDR3 length equals 14 residues. Germline CDR1 reads SGHTA; CDR2 reads FQGNSA. The DNA of the CDR3 is TGTGCCAGCAGCTTAGTGGCCTACCACTACGAGCAGTACTTC. Translating it yields CASSLVAYHYEQYF.

The chain employs TRBV20-1 and TRBJ2-3; tentatively, D is TRBD2 (6 bases). Trimming pared 1 base from V and 1 base from J, leaving 12 bases between. The CDR3 runs 15 residues. The germline CDR1 and CDR2 sequences are DFQATT and SNEGSKA (reference sequence). CDR3 sequence: CSARVGEVGTDTQYF. The CDR3 region has the DNA TGCAGTGCTAGAGTCGGGGAGGTTGGCACAGATACGCAGTATTTT.

The CDR3, as DNA: TGTGCCAGCAGCTTAATCGGGGAGTTATCCACAGATACGCAGTATTTT. Amino acid sequence: CASSLIGELSTDTQYF. The gene calls are TRBV7-2 and TRBJ2-3; possible D gene TRBD2, 5 bases. The V end lost 2 bases, the J end lost 2 bases, and 14 bases lay between the germline ends. The CDR3 sequence is 16 residues long. Germline lookup yields CDR1 SGHTA and CDR2 FQGNSA.

This clonotype came up once. The rearrangement uses TRBV5-1 and TRBJ2-1; 9 nucleotides agree with TRBD1. Germline V gene sequence: CDR1 SGHRS, CDR2 YFSETQ. Germline trimming cut 3 bases from V and 8 bases from J; bases unmatched to any gene: 21. The CDR3 sequence is 19 residues long. CDR3 bases: TGCGCCAGCAGCTCCTTACACGCCACAGGGGGCGACCTCATTGATGAGCAGTTCTTC. Translation gives CASSSLHATGGDLIDEQFF.

Note on this clonotype: A junction boundary mismatches the germline segment, possibly from a read error. The chain combines TRBV5-1 with TRBJ2-3; perhaps TRBD1 as D (5 bases). CDR1 and CDR2 (germline): SGHRS, YFSETQ. The CDR3 sequence is 13 residues long. The CDR3 reads CASSWGGADTQYF. For the CDR3, the DNA is TGTGCCAGCAGCTGGGGTGGGGCGGATACGCAGTATTTT.

This clonotype was counted a few times. The chain carries TRBV20-1 and TRBJ2-7; tentative D call: TRBD2 (5 bases). Trimming cost V 2 bases and J 1 base, with 15 bases left between them. The length of the CDR3 is 15 residues. Germline V lookup: CDR1 DFQATT, CDR2 SNEGSKA (reference sequence). The CDR3 loop reads CSARRRTGKSYEQYF. In DNA, the CDR3 is TGCAGTGCTAGACGGCGAACGGGAAAGTCCTACGAGCAGTACTTC.

V usage is TRBV15 and J usage is TRBJ1-5; D is ambiguous. The V and J ends lost 5 bases and 6 bases respectively, with 14 bases between them. Germline V gene lookup returns CDR1 LNHNV and CDR2 YYDKDF (reference sequence). The CDR3 runs to 14 residues. The CDR3 is CATSPAVISQPQHF. In DNA, the CDR3 is TGTGCCACCAGCCCTGCAGTAATCAGTCAGCCCCAGCATTTT.

This rearrangement joins TRBV12-3 or TRBV12-4 to TRBJ2-3; no clear D gene. This CDR3 spans 12 amino acids. Trimming left V 3 bases short and J 6 bases short, with 7 bases between. As DNA, the CDR3 is TGTGCCAGCAGTTTCCATCTGGATACGCAGTATTTT. Translated: CASSFHLDTQYF.

The chain couples TRBV3-1 to TRBJ1-1; no reliable D call. Germline V gives CDR1 LGHDT, CDR2 YNNKEL (reference sequence). The CDR3 extends over 13 amino acids. The V and J ends lost 1 base and 6 bases respectively, with 9 bases between them. CDR3 residues: CASSQVGVAEAFF. The DNA for the CDR3 is TGTGCCAGCAGCCAAGTGGGCGTGGCTGAAGCTTTCTTT.

This clonotype was observed a few times. The V and J genes are TRBV20-1 and TRBJ2-1; 9 bases line up with TRBD2. J was trimmed by 7 bases and V by 5 bases; bases with no gene match: 9. Per the germline V gene, CDR1 is DFQATT and CDR2 is SNEGSKA (reference sequence). The CDR3 has 14 residues. The CDR3, as DNA: TGCAGTGCTCTCTCTAGCGGGGCTGGTAATGAGCAGTTCTTC. Translation: CSALSSGAGNEQFF.

As for this clonotype: It is likely a read error, because the conserved phenylalanine at the end of the CDR3 is missing. It is unclear where the CDR3 begins or ends on the DNA, so no DNA is shown, and the CDR3 is as TCRdb lists it. The CDR3 loop is CASSLQGLFSI. V is TRBV7-9 and J is TRBJ2-6; the table assigns TRBD1, which was not confirmed against the DNA. Germline V CDR1 and CDR2: SEHNR, FQNEAQ (reference sequence). Inclusive of both ends, the CDR3 amounts to 11 amino acids.

The chain is built from TRBV5-1 and TRBJ2-7; D is possibly TRBD1 or TRBD2 (5 bases each). V lost 2 bases to trimming and J lost 3 bases, with 12 bases between them. The CDR3 loop spans 14 amino acids. Germline CDR1 and CDR2: SGHRS and YFSETQ. CDR3 protein: CASSFLRGDYEQYF. Written as DNA, the CDR3 is TGCGCCAGCAGCTTTCTTAGGGGAGACTACGAGCAGTACTTC.

The sample holds one count of this clonotype. This chain links TRBV13 with TRBJ1-1; D ambiguous. Germline values: CDR1 PRHDT, CDR2 FYEKMQ (reference sequence). This CDR3 region has 14 residues. V lost 1 base, J lost 1 base, and 7 bases lay in between. CDR3 sequence reads: CASSLAHKNTEAFF. CDR3 sequence (DNA): TGTGCCAGCAGCTTAGCACACAAGAACACTGAAGCTTTCTTT.

This clonotype was counted only a few times. This rearrangement joins TRBV29-1 to TRBJ1-1; no clear D. The CDR3 contains 14 residues. From germline, CDR1 is SQVTM and CDR2 ANQGSEA. The ends were cut back, 4 bases at V and 1 base at J, with 13 bases in the middle. In DNA, the CDR3 is TGCAGCGTTGCCGGAGTTGAGACGAACACTGAAGCTTTCTTT. Its protein product is CSVAGVETNTEAFF.

In this sample, this clonotype turned up a few times. This chain joins TRBV12-3 or TRBV12-4 and TRBJ2-5; 7 bases map to TRBD2. The CDR3 sequence is 14 residues long. Unmatched junction bases numbered 4, after V lost 0 bases and J lost 6 bases. Here the CDR3 reads CASSLAGGMQTQYF. DNA for the CDR3: TGTGCCAGCAGTTTAGCGGGGGGGATGCAGACCCAGTACTTC.

This clonotype has just a few counts. The chain couples TRBV20-1 to TRBJ1-2; no reliable D call. V was clipped by 3 bases and J by 0 bases, with 14 bases between them. The germline V gene has CDR1 DFQATT and CDR2 SNEGSKA (reference sequence). The CDR3 is 15 amino acids. CDR3 in amino acids: CSASPRRTANYGYTF. CDR3 nucleotides: TGCAGTGCTAGCCCTAGAAGGACCGCTAACTATGGCTACACCTTC.

The chain carries TRBV7-8 and TRBJ2-3; tentatively, D is TRBD1 (6 bases). The CDR3 sequence is 14 residues long. In germline, CDR1 is SGHVS, CDR2 FQNEAQ. V shed 1 base and J shed 10 bases, with 15 bases lying between them. The CDR3 DNA is TGTGCCAGCAGCTTAGGGGGGCTAGTTACGTCGCAGTATTTT. The encoded protein is CASSLGGLVTSQYF.

The chain recombines TRBV29-1 with TRBJ1-1; TRBD1 is a possible D gene (6 bases). CDR3 size: 14 residues. Germline loops: CDR1 SQVTM, CDR2 ANQGSEA. V lost 5 bases, J lost 4 bases, and 17 bases lay in between. The CDR3 here is CSVPGQTRGTEAFF. The CDR3 DNA reads TGCAGCGTTCCCGGACAGACGCGGGGCACTGAAGCTTTCTTT.

A few counts support this clonotype. This sequence joins TRBV14 and TRBJ2-6; TRBD1 agrees at 7 bases. Trimming took 3 bases from V and 0 from J; bases not matched to a gene: 11. The CDR3 is made up of 19 amino acids. Germline CDR1 and CDR2: SGHDN and FVKESK. The CDR3 is CASSQTGKHTLSGANVLTF. As DNA, the CDR3 is TGTGCCAGCAGCCAGACAGGGAAGCATACTCTCTCTGGGGCCAACGTCCTGACTTTC.

This clonotype was observed a handful of times. The chain is built from TRBV20-1 and TRBJ2-7; D is unresolved. Trimming stripped 2 bases from V and 3 bases from J, with 11 bases between. From germline, CDR1 is DFQATT and CDR2 SNEGSKA (reference sequence). This CDR3 region has 13 residues. The CDR3 is CSARHEEVYEQYF. CDR3 bases: TGCAGTGCTAGACATGAAGAGGTCTACGAGCAGTACTTC.

The CDR3 sequence: CASSLAGQPGQFF. The CDR3 nucleotides are TGTGCCAGCAGCTTAGCGGGGCAGCCAGGGCAGTTCTTC. The chain has TRBV7-8 and TRBJ2-1; possible D gene TRBD1, 5 bases. This CDR3 is built from 13 residues. Looked up from germline, CDR1 is SGHVS and CDR2 is FQNEAQ. V lost 0 bases and J lost 12, with 12 bases in between.

This sequence joins TRBV7-9 and TRBJ2-5; 7 bases are a match to TRBD2. Germline trimming cut 1 base from V and 3 bases from J; bases unmatched to any gene: 11. From germline, CDR1 is SEHNR and CDR2 FQNEAQ (reference sequence). This CDR3 has 17 residues. The CDR3 DNA reads TGTGCCAGCAGCTTAGGCCGTCGAGTCAGCGGGAAAGAGACCCAGTACTTC. It specifies CASSLGRRVSGKETQYF.

This rearrangement joins TRBV2 to TRBJ1-1; D is undetermined. The CDR3 totals 14 residues. Germline CDR1 is SNHLY and CDR2 is FYNNEI. The V end lost 4 bases, the J end lost 1 base, and 10 bases lay between the germline ends. CDR3 sequence: CASSGDTPNTEAFF. CDR3 sequence (DNA): TGTGCCAGCAGTGGCGACACACCGAACACTGAAGCTTTCTTT.

J is TRBJ1-1 and V is TRBV18; possible D gene TRBD1, 5 bases. The CDR3 covers 13 residues. Trimming stripped 7 bases from V and 1 base from J, with 10 bases between. In germline, CDR1 is KGHSH, CDR2 LQKENI. CDR3 residues: CASLRGENTEAFF. CDR3 nucleotides: TGTGCCAGCTTACGAGGGGAGAACACTGAAGCTTTCTTT.

In this sample, this clonotype turned up a few times. The rearrangement uses TRBV4-3 and TRBJ2-1, with TRBD2 matching over 8 bases. CDR1 is LGHNA, CDR2 YSLEER, per germline. Trimming cost V 4 bases and J 7 bases; bases outside gene matches: 6. The CDR3 is made up of 14 amino acids. The CDR3 DNA follows: TGCGCCAGCAGCCCAGCCACGGGGGGGAATGAGCAGTTCTTC. Encoded protein: CASSPATGGNEQFF.

In its sample, this clonotype was seen a few times. The chain carries TRBV3-1 and TRBJ2-3; 9 nucleotides match TRBD2. V was clipped by 1 base and J by 0 bases; unmatched bases: 5. CDR3 size: 17 residues. Germline CDR1 LGHDT, CDR2 YNNKEL (reference sequence). Written as DNA, the CDR3 is TGTGCCAGCAGCCAAGTTTTAGCGGGGGAAAGCACAGATACGCAGTATTTT. Translating gives CASSQVLAGESTDTQYF.

The chain employs TRBV7-2 and TRBJ1-2; D might be TRBD1 (6 bases). V was cut by 5 bases and J by 7 bases, with 14 bases left in between. CDR3 length equals 13 residues. CDR1 is SGHTA, CDR2 FQGNSA, per germline. Here the CDR3 DNA reads TGTGCCAGCAGCCGATTGGACAGCGTTGGCTACACCTTC. Translation gives CASSRLDSVGYTF.